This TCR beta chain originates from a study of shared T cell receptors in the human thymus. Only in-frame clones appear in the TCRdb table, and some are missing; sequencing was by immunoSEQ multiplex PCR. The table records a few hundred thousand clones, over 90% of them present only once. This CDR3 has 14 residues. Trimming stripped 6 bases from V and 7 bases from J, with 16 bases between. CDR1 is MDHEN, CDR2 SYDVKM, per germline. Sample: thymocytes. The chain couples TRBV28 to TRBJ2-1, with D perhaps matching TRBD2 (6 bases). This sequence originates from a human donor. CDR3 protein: CASSPRLVVNEQFF. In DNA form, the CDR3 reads TGTGCCAGCAGCCCCCGACTAGTTGTTAATGAGCAGTTCTTC.